These T cell receptor beta chains were read from a single sample in a study of T cell responses to AZD1222 COVID-19 vaccine. TCRdb's table, derived via immunoSEQ multiplex PCR, lists solely in-frame clones and lacks some. The table includes fewer than 150,000 clones, 75% to 90% detected once. The sequences come from peripheral blood, collected 28 days after the second AZD1222 dose. All receptors come from an adult who received the AZD1222 COVID-19 vaccine. CDR3s include the opening cysteine and the closing phenylalanine or tryptophan. A D gene is named only where the DNA matches it firmly. Clone size is shown for a subset of rows, as once, few, many or a class of expanded clone.

len | j_gene | d_gene | abundance | v_gene | CDR3aa | CDR3nt
15 | TRBJ1-3 | NA | once | TRBV30 | CAWQTGGSSGNTIYF | TGTGCCTGGCAGACCGGAGGGAGCTCTGGAAACACCATATATTTT
14 | TRBJ2-7 | TRBD2 | NA | TRBV25-1 | CASSEWETSGGEYF | TGTGCCAGCAGTGAATGGGAGACTAGCGGAGGGGAGTACTTC
15 | TRBJ2-1 | NA | NA | TRBV19 | CASGQFIAGDNEQFF | TGTGCCAGTGGACAATTTATCGCGGGTGACAATGAGCAGTTCTTC
15 | TRBJ1-4 | TRBD1 | NA | TRBV5-3 | CARSPRGWTNEKLFF | TGTGCCAGAAGCCCCAGGGGGTGGACTAATGAAAAACTGTTTTTT
15 | TRBJ2-3 | TRBD2 | NA | TRBV13 | CASSPPGLAADTQYF | TGTGCCAGCAGCCCACCAGGACTAGCCGCAGATACGCAGTATTTT
15 | TRBJ1-2 | NA | NA | TRBV5-4 | CASSPRTEGVGGYTF | TGTGCCAGCAGCCCCCGGACAGAAGGGGTAGGTGGCTACACCTTC
15 | TRBJ2-2 | NA | NA | TRBV6-2/TRBV6-3 | CASSYSRGYTGELFF | TGTGCCAGCAGTTACTCGAGGGGGTACACCGGGGAGCTGTTTTTT
12 | TRBJ1-2 | NA | NA | TRBV6-1 | CATHWTAYGYTF | TGTGCTACACACTGGACAGCATATGGCTACACCTTC
15 | TRBJ2-6 | NA | once | TRBV27 | CASRAGLAGANVLTF | TGTGCGAGCAGGGCAGGTCTGGCTGGGGCCAACGTCCTGACTTTC
16 | TRBJ2-1 | NA | NA | TRBV24-1 | CATSDSWGGRYNEQFF | TGTGCCACCAGTGATTCCTGGGGAGGTCGCTACAATGAGCAGTTCTTC
13 | TRBJ2-1 | NA | NA | TRBV5-1 | CASSLETGHEQFF | TGCGCCAGCAGCCTCGAGACAGGCCATGAGCAGTTCTTC
11 | TRBJ2-5 | NA | NA | TRBV30 | CAWSVTETQYF | TGTGCCTGGAGTGTAACTGAGACCCAGTACTTC
13 | TRBJ2-1 | TRBD1 | NA | TRBV28 | CASSRDSYNEQFF | TGTGCCAGCAGTCGGGACAGTTACAATGAGCAGTTCTTC
14 | TRBJ1-2 | NA | NA | TRBV11-2 | CASSLGFGAYGYTF | TGTGCCAGCAGCTTAGGTTTTGGGGCCTATGGCTACACCTTC
15 | TRBJ1-2 | NA | NA | TRBV6-5 | CASSYSSRGDYGYTF | TGTGCCAGCAGTTACTCGAGTAGGGGGGACTATGGCTACACCTTC
11 | TRBJ2-7 | NA | NA | TRBV30 | CAWTSAYEQYF | TGTGCCTGGACTAGCGCCTACGAGCAGTACTTC
15 | TRBJ1-5 | NA | NA | TRBV28 | CASKHGGLSNQPQHF | TGTGCCAGCAAACATGGGGGTTTATCCAATCAGCCCCAGCATTTT
15 | TRBJ2-5 | TRBD1 | NA | TRBV28 | CASSIWDRGRETQYF | TGTGCCAGCAGTATATGGGACAGGGGGCGGGAGACCCAGTACTTC
15 | TRBJ1-1 | TRBD1 | NA | TRBV7-9 | CASTYPRDRVTEAFF | TGTGCCAGCACCTACCCCCGGGACAGGGTTACTGAAGCTTTCTTT
18 | TRBJ1-6 | TRBD1 | NA | TRBV4-2 | CASSQDGGGQLHNSPLHF | TGTGCCAGCAGCCAAGACGGGGGGGGACAGCTTCATAATTCACCCCTCCACTTT
13 | TRBJ2-5 | NA | NA | TRBV7-2 | CASSFGRQETQYF | TGTGCCAGCAGCTTCGGACGGCAAGAGACCCAGTACTTC
13 | TRBJ2-5 | NA | few | TRBV18 | CASSPQGGETQYF | TGTGCCAGCTCACCCCAAGGAGGAGAGACCCAGTACTTC
12 | TRBJ2-7 | NA | NA | TRBV5-6 | CASSPGPLEQYF | TGTGCCAGCAGCCCGGGACCTCTCGAGCAGTACTTC
12 | TRBJ1-2 | NA | few | TRBV29-1 | CSVEWTPYGYTF | TGCAGCGTTGAGTGGACACCTTATGGCTACACCTTC
14 | TRBJ2-7 | NA | NA | TRBV27 | CASGLAGQWYEQYF | TGTGCCAGTGGACTGGCAGGCCAATGGTACGAGCAGTACTTC
15 | TRBJ2-1 | TRBD2 | NA | TRBV6-5 | CASRPRAGGNNEQFF | TGTGCCAGCAGACCCCGCGCGGGAGGGAACAATGAGCAGTTCTTC
14 | TRBJ2-6 | NA | NA | TRBV11-3 | CASSPETGANVLTF | TGTGCCAGCAGCCCCGAGACAGGGGCCAACGTCCTGACTTTC
12 | TRBJ1-2 | NA | NA | TRBV12-3/TRBV12-4 | CASSRTRVGYTF | TGTGCCAGCAGTCGAACCAGGGTCGGCTACACCTTC
15 | TRBJ1-1 | NA | NA | TRBV11-2 | CASSLDLAKNTEAFF | TGTGCCAGCAGCTTAGATTTGGCCAAGAACACTGAAGCTTTCTTT
16 | TRBJ2-7 | NA | NA | TRBV9 | CASSSGPRGMAYEQYF | TGTGCCAGCAGCTCAGGCCCGCGAGGGATGGCCTACGAGCAGTACTTC
13 | TRBJ1-5 | NA | once | TRBV28 | CASTPAGWQPQHF | TGTGCCAGCACTCCGGCTGGGTGGCAGCCCCAGCATTTT
16 | TRBJ1-2 | TRBD1 | NA | TRBV5-1 | CASSLGRTGDGYGYTF | TGCGCCAGCAGCTTGGGAAGGACAGGGGACGGCTATGGCTACACCTTC
14 | TRBJ2-7 | NA | NA | TRBV6-5 | CASSEAVPPGEQYF | TGTGCCAGCAGCGAGGCAGTACCCCCTGGGGAGCAGTACTTC
14 | TRBJ1-6 | NA | NA | TRBV5-6 | CASSLVDRDSPLHF | TGTGCCAGCAGCTTGGTGGACAGAGATTCACCCCTCCACTTT
15 | TRBJ2-2 | NA | NA | TRBV11-2 | CASSRVSSYTGELFF | TGTGCCAGCAGCCGGGTTTCCAGCTACACCGGGGAGCTGTTTTTT
13 | TRBJ2-7 | NA | NA | TRBV2 | CASSERATYEQYF | TGTGCCAGCAGTGAAAGGGCAACCTACGAGCAGTACTTC
14 | TRBJ2-3 | NA | NA | TRBV27 | CASSRRALTDTQYF | TGTGCCAGCAGCCGAAGAGCACTCACAGATACGCAGTATTTT
14 | TRBJ2-7 | TRBD2 | NA | TRBV6-5 | CASRYGGETYEQYF | TGTGCCAGCAGATATGGGGGGGAGACCTACGAGCAGTACTTC
14 | TRBJ2-1 | NA | NA | TRBV7-9 | CASRHIDGYNEQFF | TGTGCCAGCCGTCATATCGATGGCTACAATGAGCAGTTCTTC
14 | TRBJ2-6 | NA | NA | TRBV11-3 | CASSPLSGANVLTF | TGTGCCAGCAGCCCGCTGTCTGGGGCCAACGTCCTGACTTTC
15 | TRBJ2-3 | TRBD2 | NA | TRBV7-3 | CASSSYSGSTDTQYF | TGTGCCAGCAGCTCGTATAGCGGGAGCACAGATACGCAGTATTTT
15 | TRBJ2-7 | NA | NA | TRBV28 | CASSFRDFSLYEQYF | TGTGCCAGCAGTTTTAGGGACTTCTCGTTATACGAGCAGTACTTC
16 | TRBJ1-1 | TRBD1 | NA | TRBV28 | CASSLYGGQGAKGAFF | TGTGCCAGCAGTTTATATGGGGGACAGGGGGCAAAAGGAGCTTTCTTT
15 | TRBJ2-5 | NA | few | TRBV5-5 | CASSPSGTNQETQYF | TGTGCCAGCAGCCCATCCGGGACAAATCAAGAGACCCAGTACTTC
15 | TRBJ2-1 | TRBD2 | NA | TRBV7-6 | CASSLMSGGESEQFF | TGTGCCAGCAGCTTAATGAGCGGGGGGGAAAGTGAGCAGTTCTTC
14 | TRBJ1-2 | NA | NA | TRBV19 | CASQPRPRVYGYTF | TGTGCCAGTCAGCCGAGGCCCAGGGTCTATGGCTACACCTTC
15 | TRBJ2-1 | NA | NA | TRBV7-9 | CASSLGGASYNEQFF | TGTGCCAGCAGCTTAGGGGGGGCCTCCTACAATGAGCAGTTCTTC
13 | TRBJ2-5 | NA | NA | TRBV28 | CASSPSAGPTQYF | TGTGCCAGCAGTCCCTCGGCAGGCCCGACCCAGTACTTC
15 | TRBJ2-7 | TRBD2 | NA | TRBV9 | CASSAGAGGPYEQYF | TGTGCCAGCAGCGCCGGAGCGGGGGGACCATACGAGCAGTACTTC
13 | TRBJ2-1 | NA | NA | TRBV15 | CATSRDLEGSQFF | TGTGCCACCAGCAGAGATCTTGAGGGGAGTCAGTTCTTC
16 | TRBJ2-3 | NA | NA | TRBV12-5 | CASGLQRGSGTDTQYF | TGTGCTAGTGGTTTGCAAAGGGGGTCGGGCACAGATACGCAGTATTTT
14 | TRBJ1-2 | NA | NA | TRBV6-5 | CASQLSPVMGGYTF | TGTGCCAGCCAATTAAGTCCGGTGATGGGTGGCTACACCTTC
12 | TRBJ2-7 | NA | NA | TRBV30 | CAWALSRHEQYF | TGTGCCTGGGCACTGAGCAGGCACGAGCAGTACTTC
13 | TRBJ1-1 | NA | NA | TRBV5-1 | CASSTDGNTEAFF | TGCGCCAGCAGCACCGACGGCAACACTGAAGCTTTCTTT
15 | TRBJ2-5 | NA | NA | TRBV5-1 | CASSLGVDRKETQYF | TGCGCCAGCAGCTTGGGGGTCGACAGAAAAGAGACCCAGTACTTC
13 | TRBJ2-7 | NA | NA | TRBV27 | CASSSNYDHEQYF | TGTGCCAGCAGTTCCAACTACGACCACGAGCAGTACTTC
13 | TRBJ2-3 | NA | NA | TRBV12-3/TRBV12-4 | CASGIRETDTQYF | TGTGCCAGCGGGATCAGAGAGACAGATACGCAGTATTTT